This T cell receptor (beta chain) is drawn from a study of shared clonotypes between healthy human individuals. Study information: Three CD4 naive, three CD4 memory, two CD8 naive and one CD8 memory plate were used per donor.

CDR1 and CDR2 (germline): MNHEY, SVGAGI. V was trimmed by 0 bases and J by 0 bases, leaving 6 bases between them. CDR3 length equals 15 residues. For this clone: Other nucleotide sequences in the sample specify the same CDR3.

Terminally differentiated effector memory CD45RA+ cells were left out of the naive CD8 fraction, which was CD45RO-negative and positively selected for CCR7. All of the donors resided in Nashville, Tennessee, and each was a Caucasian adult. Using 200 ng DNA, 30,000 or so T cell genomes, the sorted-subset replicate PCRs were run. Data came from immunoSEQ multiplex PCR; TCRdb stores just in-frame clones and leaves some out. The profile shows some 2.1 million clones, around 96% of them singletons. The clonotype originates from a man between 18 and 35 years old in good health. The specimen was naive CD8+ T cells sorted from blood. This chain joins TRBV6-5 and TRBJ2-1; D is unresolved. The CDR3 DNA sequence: TGTGCCAGCAGTTACTCGTCCGACTCCTACAATGAGCAGTTCTTC. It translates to CASSYSSDSYNEQFF.